This entry concerns a single T cell receptor (beta chain). TCRdb reprocessed the 5' RACE reads, keeping one entry per CDR3 protein, no DNA. The table for this sample gives a few hundred thousand distinct CDR3 sequences. Per the germline V gene, CDR1 is SQVTM and CDR2 is ANQGSEA. The CDR3 totals 17 residues. This sample is part of a study of T cells expressing NK-cell markers. This sequence was found in a woman aged 50 to 60 in good health. V usage is TRBV29-1 and J usage is TRBJ2-3; the D call from TCRdb, TRBD2, cannot be confirmed without DNA. Source material: blood T cells: a sorted CD56 or NKG2C T cell subset, CD4+ or CD8+ T cells, or bulk PBMC T cells (not recorded which). The chain's CDR3 is CSVEDPSGRAQVDTQYF.